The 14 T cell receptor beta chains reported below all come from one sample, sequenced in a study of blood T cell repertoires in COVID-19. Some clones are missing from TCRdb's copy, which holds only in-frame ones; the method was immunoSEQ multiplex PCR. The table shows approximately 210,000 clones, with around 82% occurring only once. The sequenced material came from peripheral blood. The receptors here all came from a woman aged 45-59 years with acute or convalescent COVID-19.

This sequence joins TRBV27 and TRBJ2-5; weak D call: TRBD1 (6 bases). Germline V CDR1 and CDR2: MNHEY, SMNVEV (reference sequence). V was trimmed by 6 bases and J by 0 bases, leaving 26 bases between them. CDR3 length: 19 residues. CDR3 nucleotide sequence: TGTGCCAGCAGCAAAATTACCCTCTCGGACAGCCGGTACCAAGAGACCCAGTACTTC. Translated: CASSKITLSDSRYQETQYF.

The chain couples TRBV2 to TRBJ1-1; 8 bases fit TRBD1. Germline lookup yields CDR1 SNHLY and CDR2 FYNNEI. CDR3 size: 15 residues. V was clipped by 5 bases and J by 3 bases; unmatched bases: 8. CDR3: CASSFDRGSDTEAFF. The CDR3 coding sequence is TGTGCCAGCAGTTTTGACAGGGGCTCGGACACTGAAGCTTTCTTT.

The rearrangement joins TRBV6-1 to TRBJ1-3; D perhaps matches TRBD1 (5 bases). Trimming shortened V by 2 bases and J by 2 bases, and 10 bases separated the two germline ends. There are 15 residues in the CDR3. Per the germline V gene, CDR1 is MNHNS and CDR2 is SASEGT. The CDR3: CASSERGSPGNTIYF. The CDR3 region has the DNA TGTGCCAGCAGTGAACGGGGGTCTCCTGGAAACACCATATATTTT.

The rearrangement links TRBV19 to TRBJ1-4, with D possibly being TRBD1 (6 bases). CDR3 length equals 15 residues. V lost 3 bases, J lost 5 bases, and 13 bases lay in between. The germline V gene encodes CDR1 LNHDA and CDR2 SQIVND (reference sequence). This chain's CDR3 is CASSMGGRGNEKLFF. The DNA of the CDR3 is TGTGCCAGTAGTATGGGGGGGCGAGGAAATGAAAAACTGTTTTTT.

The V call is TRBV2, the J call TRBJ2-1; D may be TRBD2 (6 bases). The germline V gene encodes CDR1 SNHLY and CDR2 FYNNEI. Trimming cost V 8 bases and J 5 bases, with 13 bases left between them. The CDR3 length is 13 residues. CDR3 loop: CASVLAKNNEQFF. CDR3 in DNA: TGTGCCAGCGTACTAGCTAAAAACAATGAGCAGTTCTTC.

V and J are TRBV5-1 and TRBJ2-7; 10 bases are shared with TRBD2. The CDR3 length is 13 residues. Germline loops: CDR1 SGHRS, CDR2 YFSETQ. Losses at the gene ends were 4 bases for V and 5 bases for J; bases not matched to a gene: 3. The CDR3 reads CASSPGLADEQYF. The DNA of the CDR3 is TGCGCCAGCAGCCCAGGACTAGCGGACGAGCAGTACTTC.

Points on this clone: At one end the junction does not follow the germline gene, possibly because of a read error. The CDR3 region is CASCDRVNTEAFF. The CDR3 nucleotides read TGTGCCAGCTGTGACAGGGTAAACACTGAAGCTTTCTTT. The chain uses TRBV2 and TRBJ1-1; TRBD1 agrees at 7 bases. Germline V gene sequence: CDR1 SNHLY, CDR2 FYNNEI. The CDR3 loop spans 13 amino acids.

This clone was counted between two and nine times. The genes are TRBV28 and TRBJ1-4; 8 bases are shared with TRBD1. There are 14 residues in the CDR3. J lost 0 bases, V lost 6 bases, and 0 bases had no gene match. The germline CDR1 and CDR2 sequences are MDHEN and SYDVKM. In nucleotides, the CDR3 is TGTGCCAGCAGGACAGGGGCAACTAATGAAAAACTGTTTTTT. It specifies CASRTGATNEKLFF.

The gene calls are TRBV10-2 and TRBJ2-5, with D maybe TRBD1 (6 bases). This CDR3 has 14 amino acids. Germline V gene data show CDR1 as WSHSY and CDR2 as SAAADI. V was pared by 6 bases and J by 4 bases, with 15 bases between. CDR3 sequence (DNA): TGCGCCAGCAGGGGGCCAGGGGAATCAGAGACCCAGTACTTC. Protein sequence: CASRGPGESETQYF.

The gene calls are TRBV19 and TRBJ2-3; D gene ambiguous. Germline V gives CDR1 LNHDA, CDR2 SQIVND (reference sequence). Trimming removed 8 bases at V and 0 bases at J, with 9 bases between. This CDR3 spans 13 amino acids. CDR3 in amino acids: CASRYSSTDTQYF. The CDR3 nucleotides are TGTGCCAGTCGCTATTCTAGCACAGATACGCAGTATTTT.

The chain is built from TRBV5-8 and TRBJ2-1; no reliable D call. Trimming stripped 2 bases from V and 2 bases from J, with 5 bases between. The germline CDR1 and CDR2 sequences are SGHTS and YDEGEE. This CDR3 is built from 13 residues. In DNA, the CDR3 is TGTGCCAGCAGCTTCACGGCCTACAATGAGCAGTTCTTC. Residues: CASSFTAYNEQFF.

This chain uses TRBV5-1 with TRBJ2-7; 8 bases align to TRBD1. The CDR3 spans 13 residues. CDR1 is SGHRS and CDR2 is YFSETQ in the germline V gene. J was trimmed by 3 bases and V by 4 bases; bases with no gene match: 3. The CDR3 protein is CASSRTGNYEQYF. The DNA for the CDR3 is TGCGCCAGCAGCAGGACAGGGAACTACGAGCAGTACTTC.

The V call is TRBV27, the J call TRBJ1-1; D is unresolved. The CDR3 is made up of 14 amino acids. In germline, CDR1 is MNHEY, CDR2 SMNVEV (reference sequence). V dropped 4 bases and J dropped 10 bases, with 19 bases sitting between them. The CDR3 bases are TGTGCCAGCAGTTCTTTTCTCGACGGAGAGGCAGCTTTCTTT. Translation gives CASSSFLDGEAAFF.

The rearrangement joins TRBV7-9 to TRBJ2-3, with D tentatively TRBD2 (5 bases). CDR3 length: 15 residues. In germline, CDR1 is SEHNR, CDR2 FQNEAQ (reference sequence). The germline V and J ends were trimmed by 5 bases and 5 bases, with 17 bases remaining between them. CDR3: CASSQSYGGGDTQYF. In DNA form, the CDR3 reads TGTGCCAGCAGCCAAAGTTACGGAGGAGGAGATACGCAGTATTTT.